This T cell receptor (beta chain) was found in a study of blood T cells in healthy people across ages. Turning to this clonotype: Its antigen is as yet unknown. A much larger clone lies one base from this, so it may be a read error.

Study-level findings and limits: Among long-lived donors, naive CD4+ cells were more numerous and diversity higher than in aged donors.

The donors, all healthy, were Caucasians living in Russia, aged about 6 to 90. The authors drew approximately 10 milliliters of peripheral blood from each donor. There are 15 residues in the CDR3. Germline CDR1 is WSHSY and CDR2 is SAAADI. PCR was performed a second time for roughly 7 to 11 cycles using a sample-barcoded 5' primer and a J-beta primer mix. All cDNA molecules were each tagged by a template-switch adaptor with 12 random nucleotides. Each CDR3 protein gets one entry after TCRdb re-called the 5' RACE reads with MiXCR. The sample yields hundreds of thousands of distinct CDR3 sequences, roughly 47% seen once.

This clonotype was obtained from a woman in her fifties or sixties in good health. V and J are TRBV10-2 and TRBJ1-2; 7 nucleotides line up with TRBD1. The material sequenced was blood. Written as DNA, the CDR3 is TGCGCCAGCAGTGACCAGGGGGAAACGGACTATGGCTACATCTTC. It yields the protein CASSDQGETDYGYIF.